Presented here are 27 T cell receptor beta chains from one specimen sequenced in a study of T cell changes during pregnancy in multiple sclerosis. Libraries were prepared by immunoSEQ multiplex PCR; TCRdb keeps only in-frame clonotypes and omits some of them. The table lists about 38,000 clones, 80% to 90% of them singletons. Source: CD4+ T cells from peripheral blood mononuclear cells, taken before pregnancy. The receptors originated from a female donor with multiple sclerosis, enrolled in a pregnancy study.

The chain carries TRBV13 and TRBJ2-2, with 13 bases fitting TRBD2. After removal of 5 bases from V and 7 bases from J, the junction contained 4 bases not matched to a gene. Germline CDR1 PRHDT, CDR2 FYEKMQ (reference sequence). There are 15 residues in the CDR3. The CDR3, as DNA: TGTGCCAGCAGCCGGACTAGCGGGGGTGTCGGGGAGCTGTTTTTT. Translated, it gives CASSRTSGGVGELFF.

V and J are TRBV4-1 and TRBJ1-3; D remains ambiguous. V was pared by 2 bases and J by 0 bases, with 17 bases between. This CDR3 region has 18 residues. Germline loops: CDR1 MGHRA, CDR2 YSYEKL. In DNA, the CDR3 is TGCGCCAGCAGCCAACTAGACCTCCTACCCCGCTCTGGAAACACCATATATTTT. It is translated as CASSQLDLLPRSGNTIYF.

The V and J genes are TRBV28 and TRBJ1-2, with D maybe TRBD1 (6 bases). V lost 3 bases and J 11 bases, leaving 16 bases between the germline ends. Germline values: CDR1 MDHEN, CDR2 SYDVKM. CDR3 length: 13 amino acids. The CDR3, as DNA: TGTGCCAGCAGTTTTCCGGGACAAAGGATTTACACCTTC. Translating it yields CASSFPGQRIYTF.

With respect to this clone: Compared with germline, one end of the junction differs, possibly owing to a read error. The gene calls are TRBV5-5 and TRBJ1-1, with 7 bases aligning to TRBD1. CDR1 is SGHKS and CDR2 is YYEKEE in the germline V gene (reference sequence). The CDR3 runs 15 residues. The DNA of the CDR3 is TGTGCCAGCAGCCCTAATACAGGGGTGAAAACTGAAGCTTTCTTT. Translating gives CASSPNTGVKTEAFF.

The V gene is TRBV4-3, the J gene TRBJ2-3, with 8 bases identical to TRBD1. CDR3 length: 16 residues. CDR1 and CDR2 from the germline V gene are LGHNA and YSLEER. With 3 bases clipped from V and 0 bases from J, the junction kept 5 bases outside the gene matches. The CDR3 protein is CASSQYQGASTDTQYF. The CDR3 nucleotides are TGCGCCAGCAGCCAGTACCAGGGGGCTAGCACAGATACGCAGTATTTT.

The genes are TRBV5-5 and TRBJ2-1; tentatively, D is TRBD2 (5 bases). This CDR3 has 13 amino acids. Deletions cut 0 bases from V and 11 bases from J, with 12 bases between. The germline V gene has CDR1 SGHKS and CDR2 YYEKEE (reference sequence). The CDR3 region is CASSLAGNGQQFF. In nucleotides, the CDR3 is TGTGCCAGCAGCTTGGCGGGAAATGGTCAGCAGTTCTTC.

This clone came up a few times. The chain recombines TRBV6-1 with TRBJ1-6, with TRBD1 matching 8 bases. Unmatched junction bases numbered 10, after V lost 4 bases and J lost 8 bases. CDR1 and CDR2 (germline): MNHNS, SASEGT. The length of the CDR3 is 16 residues. The CDR3 DNA follows: TGTGCCAGCAGTGGAAGGGGGGACAGGAGATATTCACCCCTCCACTTT. It is translated as CASSGRGDRRYSPLHF.

With regard to this clone: Other nucleotide sequences from this sample produce the same CDR3. The chain recombines TRBV7-9 with TRBJ2-1; a weak D match, TRBD1 (5 bases). The CDR3 loop spans 16 amino acids. Between the trimmed V and J ends, which lost 0 bases and 2 bases, there was a span of 11 bases. Germline-derived CDR1 and CDR2 are SEHNR and FQNEAQ (reference sequence). CDR3 protein: CASSLALAGTYNEQFF. The CDR3 DNA is TGTGCCAGCAGCTTAGCGCTGGCAGGGACCTACAATGAGCAGTTCTTC.

The chain couples TRBV28 to TRBJ2-1; D is uncertain. The CDR3 runs to 13 residues. The ends were cut back, 6 bases at V and 3 bases at J, with 9 bases in the middle. In germline, CDR1 is MDHEN, CDR2 SYDVKM. The chain's CDR3 is CASRRHDYNEQFF. The CDR3 coding sequence is TGTGCCAGCAGGCGACATGACTACAATGAGCAGTTCTTC.

This chain joins TRBV29-1 and TRBJ2-7; D not resolved. The germline CDR1 and CDR2 sequences are SQVTM and ANQGSEA. V shed 3 bases and J shed 0 bases, with 6 bases lying between them. The CDR3 length is 12 residues. The DNA for the CDR3 is TGCAGCGTTGACAGGAACTCCTACGAGCAGTACTTC. Translating it yields CSVDRNSYEQYF.

The chain recombines TRBV6-5 with TRBJ2-1; the D gene is possibly TRBD2 (6 bases). This CDR3 is built from 15 residues. Germline V gene sequence: CDR1 MNHEY, CDR2 SVGAGI. Trimming took off 7 bases at V and 4 bases at J, with 17 bases between the two ends. The CDR3, as DNA: TGTGCCAGCAAGCTCACCGGGACTCTATACAATGAGCAGTTCTTC. Its translation is CASKLTGTLYNEQFF.

V and J are TRBV2 and TRBJ2-3; 9 nucleotides agree with TRBD2. This CDR3 comprises 14 residues. The V and J ends lost 6 bases and 5 bases, in that order; junction bases with no gene match: 6. Looked up from germline, CDR1 is SNHLY and CDR2 is FYNNEI. CDR3 bases: TGTGCCAGCAGAGAACTAGCGGGTGGAGATACGCAGTATTTT. Its protein product is CASRELAGGDTQYF.

The chain has TRBV18 and TRBJ1-2; the D is unclear. V dropped 7 bases and J dropped 6 bases, with 9 bases sitting between them. From germline, CDR1 is KGHSH and CDR2 LQKENI. The length of the CDR3 is 11 residues. CDR3 sequence (DNA): TGTGCCAGCTTGGAGGGCGATGGCTACACCTTC. Protein sequence: CASLEGDGYTF. Complete variable domain (other parts from reference TRBV18 and TRBJ1-2): NAGVMQNPRHLVRRRGQEARLRCSPMKGHSHVYWYRQLPEEGLKFMVYLQKENIIDESGMPKERFSAEFPKEGPSILRIQQVVRGDSAAYFCASLEGDGYTFGSGTRLTVV.

This clone was observed a single time. This sequence joins TRBV7-9 and TRBJ1-5; 7 bases are shared with TRBD1. Germline CDR1 SEHNR, CDR2 FQNEAQ (reference sequence). Trimming cost V 4 bases and J 9 bases; bases outside gene matches: 9. CDR3 size: 14 residues. This CDR3 is CASSSQTGSTPQHF. Written as DNA, the CDR3 is TGTGCCAGCAGCTCCCAGACAGGGTCAACGCCCCAGCATTTT. Together with reference TRBV7-9 and TRBJ1-5, the CDR3 gives the full variable domain: DTGVSQNPRHKITKRGQNVTFRCDPISEHNRLYWYRQTLGQGPEFLTYFQNEAQLEKSRLLSDRFSAERPKGSFSTLEIQRTEQGDSAMYLCASSSQTGSTPQHFGDGTRLSIL.

The chain carries TRBV7-9 and TRBJ1-5; 7 positions agree with TRBD1. The CDR3 has 13 residues. CDR1 and CDR2 (germline): SEHNR, FQNEAQ (reference sequence). V lost 4 bases and J lost 4; bases outside the gene matches: 1. The CDR3 DNA is TGTGCCAGCAGCTCACAGGGGAATCAGCCCCAGCATTTT. Translation gives CASSSQGNQPQHF.

This clone appeared a single time. J is TRBJ1-5 and V is TRBV4-2; the D gene is possibly TRBD1 (5 bases). The ends were cut back, 0 bases at V and 4 bases at J, with 10 bases in the middle. Germline CDR1 is LGHNA and CDR2 is YNFKEQ. The length of the CDR3 is 15 residues. This CDR3 reads CASSQDDRFNQPQHF. The CDR3 DNA follows: TGTGCCAGCAGCCAAGATGACAGATTTAATCAGCCCCAGCATTTT.

The chain uses TRBV14 and TRBJ1-2, with 8 bases that match TRBD1. J lost 3 bases, V lost 4 bases, and 1 base had no gene match. Per the germline V gene, CDR1 is SGHDN and CDR2 is FVKESK. The CDR3 extends over 13 amino acids. Written as DNA, the CDR3 is TGTGCCAGCAGCCCCAGGGGGCACTATGGCTACACCTTC. This encodes CASSPRGHYGYTF.

V is TRBV19 and J is TRBJ2-3, with 7 bases aligning to TRBD2. CDR3 length equals 16 residues. Germline CDR1 and CDR2: LNHDA and SQIVND (reference sequence). The V gene end was trimmed by 6 bases and the J gene end by 5 bases; junction bases not matched to a gene: 14. The CDR3 is CASRLSRTSQGDTQYF. CDR3 coding DNA: TGTGCCAGTAGGTTATCCCGGACTAGTCAGGGAGATACGCAGTATTTT. Looking up the rest from reference TRBV19 and TRBJ2-3 gives the full variable domain: DGGITQSPKYLFRKEGQNVTLSCEQNLNHDAMYWYRQDPGQGLRLIYYSQIVNDFQKGDIAEGYSVSREKKESFPLTVTSAQKNPTAFYLCASRLSRTSQGDTQYFGPGTRLTVL.

This chain joins TRBV12-5 and TRBJ2-1; possibly TRBD1 for D (6 bases). Germline CDR1 and CDR2: LGHNT and FRNRAP. The V gene lost 0 bases and the J gene lost 4 bases, with 16 bases spanning the gap. CDR3 size: 17 residues. CDR3: CASGLVQGRPPYNEQFF. The CDR3 region has the DNA TGTGCTAGTGGTTTGGTACAGGGCCGCCCCCCTTACAATGAGCAGTTCTTC.

V usage is TRBV5-1 and J usage is TRBJ1-3; D not certain. This CDR3 has 13 residues. V was cut by 5 bases and J by 4 bases, with 10 bases left in between. Germline V lookup: CDR1 SGHRS, CDR2 YFSETQ. The CDR3: CASREGAGNTIYF. The CDR3 region has the DNA TGCGCCAGCAGGGAGGGAGCCGGAAACACCATATATTTT.

V is TRBV7-9 and J is TRBJ1-2; 8 bases agree with TRBD1. The J segment lost 4 bases and the V segment lost 4 bases, leaving 8 bases of the junction unmatched. The CDR3 is 15 amino acids. Germline CDR1 SEHNR, CDR2 FQNEAQ (reference sequence). Here the CDR3 reads CASSSATGTGYGYTF. In DNA, the CDR3 is TGTGCCAGCAGCTCCGCCACGGGGACAGGCTATGGCTACACCTTC. Full variable domain (remainder filled in from reference TRBV7-9 and TRBJ1-2): DTGVSQNPRHKITKRGQNVTFRCDPISEHNRLYWYRQTLGQGPEFLTYFQNEAQLEKSRLLSDRFSAERPKGSFSTLEIQRTEQGDSAMYLCASSSATGTGYGYTFGSGTRLTVV.

J is TRBJ1-2 and V is TRBV20-1, with no clear D. This CDR3 has 10 residues. Germline CDR1 reads DFQATT; CDR2 reads SNEGSKA (reference sequence). V was clipped by 1 base and J by 11 bases, with 8 bases between them. This CDR3 reads CSARGRRYTF. DNA for the CDR3: TGCAGTGCTAGAGGGCGGAGGTACACCTTC.

This chain connects TRBV28 to TRBJ2-7; 8 positions match TRBD1. The CDR3 extends over 15 amino acids. The germline V gene has CDR1 MDHEN and CDR2 SYDVKM. The V segment lost 3 bases and the J segment 4 bases; nucleotides outside the gene matches: 8. This chain's CDR3 is CASSLIDRDRYEQYF. The CDR3 DNA sequence: TGTGCCAGCAGTTTGATAGACCGGGACAGGTACGAGCAGTACTTC. The complete variable domain, with remaining parts taken from reference TRBV28 and TRBJ2-7, reads DVKVTQSSRYLVKRTGEKVFLECVQDMDHENMFWYRQDPGLGLRLIYFSYDVKMKEKGDIPEGYSVSREKKERFSLILESASTNQTSMYLCASSLIDRDRYEQYFGPGTRLTVT.

This clone occurred a few times. The chain links TRBV18 to TRBJ1-1, with 11 bases aligning to TRBD1. The V segment lost 5 bases and the J segment 2 bases; nucleotides outside the gene matches: 4. The V gene's germline CDR1 is KGHSH and CDR2 LQKENI. The length of the CDR3 is 15 residues. DNA for the CDR3: TGTGCCAGCTCAACCGGGACAGGGGGAAACACTGAAGCTTTCTTT. Protein product: CASSTGTGGNTEAFF.

The chain carries TRBV7-8 and TRBJ1-2; TRBD1 might be the D (5 bases). The CDR3 consists of 13 residues. Germline V gene lookup returns CDR1 SGHVS and CDR2 FQNEAQ. V lost 0 bases and J 8 bases, leaving 10 bases between the germline ends. In DNA form, the CDR3 reads TGTGCCAGCAGCTTAGCCCAGGGTGGGGGCTACACCTTC. This translates into CASSLAQGGGYTF.

The rearrangement uses TRBV19 and TRBJ2-1; 10 bases map to TRBD2. V gave up 6 bases and J gave up 3 bases; unmatched junction bases: 2. The V gene's germline CDR1 is LNHDA and CDR2 SQIVND (reference sequence). The CDR3 loop spans 14 amino acids. This chain's CDR3 is CASSQRGGYNEQFF. CDR3 DNA: TGTGCCAGTAGCCAGCGGGGGGGCTACAATGAGCAGTTCTTC.

The chain is built from TRBV6-1 and TRBJ2-3, with D maybe TRBD2 (6 bases). Germline V gene lookup returns CDR1 MNHNS and CDR2 SASEGT. V was cut by 2 bases and J by 2 bases, with 11 bases left in between. The CDR3 is 15 amino acids. This chain's CDR3 is CASSERAGITDTQYF. The CDR3 DNA reads TGTGCCAGCAGTGAACGAGCGGGCATCACAGATACGCAGTATTTT.